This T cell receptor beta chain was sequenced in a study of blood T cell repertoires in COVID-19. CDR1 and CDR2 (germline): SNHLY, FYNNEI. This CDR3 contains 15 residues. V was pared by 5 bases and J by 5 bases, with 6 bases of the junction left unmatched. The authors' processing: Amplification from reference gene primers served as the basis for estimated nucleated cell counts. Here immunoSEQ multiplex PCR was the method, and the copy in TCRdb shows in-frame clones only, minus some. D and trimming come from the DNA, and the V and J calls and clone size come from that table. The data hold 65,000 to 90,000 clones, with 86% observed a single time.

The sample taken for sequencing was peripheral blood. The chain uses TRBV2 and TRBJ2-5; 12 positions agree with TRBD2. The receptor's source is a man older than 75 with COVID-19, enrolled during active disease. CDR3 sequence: CASSLRLAGVETQYF. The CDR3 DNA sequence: TGTGCCAGCAGTTTACGACTAGCGGGAGTTGAGACCCAGTACTTC.